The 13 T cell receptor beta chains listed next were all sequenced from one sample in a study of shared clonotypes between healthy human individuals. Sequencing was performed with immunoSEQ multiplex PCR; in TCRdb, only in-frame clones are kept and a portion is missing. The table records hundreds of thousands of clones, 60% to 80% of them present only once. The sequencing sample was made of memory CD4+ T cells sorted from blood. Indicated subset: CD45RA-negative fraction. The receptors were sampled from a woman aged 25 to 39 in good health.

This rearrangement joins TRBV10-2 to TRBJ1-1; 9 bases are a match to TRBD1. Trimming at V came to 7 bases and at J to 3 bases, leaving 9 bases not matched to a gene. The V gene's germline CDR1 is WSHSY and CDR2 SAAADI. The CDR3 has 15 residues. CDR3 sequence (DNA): TGCGCCAGCACCAACTCGACAGGGGGTGACACTGAAGCTTTCTTT. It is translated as CASTNSTGGDTEAFF.

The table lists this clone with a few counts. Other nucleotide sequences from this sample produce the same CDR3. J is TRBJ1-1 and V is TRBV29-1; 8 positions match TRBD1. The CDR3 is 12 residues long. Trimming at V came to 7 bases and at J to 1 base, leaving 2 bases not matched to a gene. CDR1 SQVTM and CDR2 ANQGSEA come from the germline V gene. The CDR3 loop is CSADRGNTEAFF. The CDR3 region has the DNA TGCAGCGCCGACAGGGGGAACACTGAAGCTTTCTTT.

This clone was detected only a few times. In DNA, the CDR3 is TGTGCCAGCAGTCGGACTAGCGGGAGTGGAGCAGATACGCAGTATTTT. Amino acid sequence: CASSRTSGSGADTQYF. The chain couples TRBV5-6 to TRBJ2-3; 13 bases match TRBD2. Germline V gene sequence: CDR1 SGHDT, CDR2 YYEEEE. The length of the CDR3 is 16 residues. With 5 bases clipped from V and 4 bases from J, the junction kept 7 bases outside the gene matches.

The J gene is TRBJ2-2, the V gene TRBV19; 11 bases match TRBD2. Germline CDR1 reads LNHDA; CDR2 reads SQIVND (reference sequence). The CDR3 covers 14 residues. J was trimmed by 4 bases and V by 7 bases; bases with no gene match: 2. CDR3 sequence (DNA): TGTGCCAGTACTAGCGGGAGGTCCACCGGGGAGCTGTTTTTT. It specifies CASTSGRSTGELFF.

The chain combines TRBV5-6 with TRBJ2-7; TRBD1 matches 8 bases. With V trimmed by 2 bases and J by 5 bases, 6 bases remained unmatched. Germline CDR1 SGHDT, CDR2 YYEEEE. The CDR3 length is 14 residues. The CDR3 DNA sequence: TGTGCCAGCAGCTTCGACAGGGGCGCTAACGAGCAGTACTTC. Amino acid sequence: CASSFDRGANEQYF. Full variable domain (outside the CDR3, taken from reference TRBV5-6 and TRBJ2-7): DAGVTQSPTHLIKTRGQQVTLRCSPKSGHDTVSWYQQALGQGPQFIFQYYEEEERQRGNFPDRFSGHQFPNYSSELNVNALLLGDSALYLCASSFDRGANEQYFGPGTRLTVT.

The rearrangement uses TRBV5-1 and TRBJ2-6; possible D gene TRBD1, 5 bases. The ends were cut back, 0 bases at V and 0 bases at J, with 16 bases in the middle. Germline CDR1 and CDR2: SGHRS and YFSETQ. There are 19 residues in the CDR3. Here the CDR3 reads CASSLGQPQLLSGANVLTF. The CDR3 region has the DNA TGCGCCAGCAGCTTGGGACAGCCCCAACTTCTCTCTGGGGCCAACGTCCTGACTTTC. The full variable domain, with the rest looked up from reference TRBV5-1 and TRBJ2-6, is KAGVTQTPRYLIKTRGQQVTLSCSPISGHRSVSWYQQTPGQGLQFLFEYFSETQRNKGNFPGRFSGRQFSNSRSEMNVSTLELGDSALYLCASSLGQPQLLSGANVLTFGAGSRLTVL.

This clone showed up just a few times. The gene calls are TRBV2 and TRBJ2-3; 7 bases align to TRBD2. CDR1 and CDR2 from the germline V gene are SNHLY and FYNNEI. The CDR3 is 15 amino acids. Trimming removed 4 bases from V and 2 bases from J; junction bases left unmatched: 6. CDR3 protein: CASSAQRDLTDTQYF. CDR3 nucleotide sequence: TGTGCCAGCAGTGCGCAGCGGGATCTCACAGATACGCAGTATTTT.

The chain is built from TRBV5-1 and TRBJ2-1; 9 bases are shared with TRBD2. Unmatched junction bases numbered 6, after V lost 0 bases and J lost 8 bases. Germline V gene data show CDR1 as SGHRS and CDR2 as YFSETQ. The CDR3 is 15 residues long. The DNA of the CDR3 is TGCGCCAGCAGCTTGGACGGGACTAGCCCTGATGAGCAGTTCTTC. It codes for CASSLDGTSPDEQFF.

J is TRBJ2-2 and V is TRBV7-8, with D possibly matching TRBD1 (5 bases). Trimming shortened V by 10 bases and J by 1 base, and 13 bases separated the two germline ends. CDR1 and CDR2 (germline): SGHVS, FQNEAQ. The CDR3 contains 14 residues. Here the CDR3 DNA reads TGTGCCACCACTATTGGACAGAACACCGGGGAGCTGTTTTTT. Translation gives CATTIGQNTGELFF.

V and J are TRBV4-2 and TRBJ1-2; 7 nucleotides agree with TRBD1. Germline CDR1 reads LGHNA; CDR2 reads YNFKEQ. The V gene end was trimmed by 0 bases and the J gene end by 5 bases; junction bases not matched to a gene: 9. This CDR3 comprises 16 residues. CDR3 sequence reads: CASSQEYRGKMYGYTF. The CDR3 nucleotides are TGTGCCAGCAGCCAAGAGTACAGGGGTAAGATGTATGGCTACACCTTC.

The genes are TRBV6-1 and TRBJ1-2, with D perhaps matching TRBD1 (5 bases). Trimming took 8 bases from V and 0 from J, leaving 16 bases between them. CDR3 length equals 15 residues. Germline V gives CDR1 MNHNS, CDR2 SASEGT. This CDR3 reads CASPPPGGSNYGYTF. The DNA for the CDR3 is TGTGCCAGCCCTCCCCCGGGGGGTTCTAACTATGGCTACACCTTC.

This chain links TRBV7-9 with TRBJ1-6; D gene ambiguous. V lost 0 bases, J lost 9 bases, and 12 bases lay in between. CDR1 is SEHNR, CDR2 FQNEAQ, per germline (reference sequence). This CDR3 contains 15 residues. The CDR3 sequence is CASSLAVAGGSPLHF. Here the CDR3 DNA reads TGTGCCAGCAGCTTAGCCGTCGCCGGTGGTTCACCCCTCCACTTT.

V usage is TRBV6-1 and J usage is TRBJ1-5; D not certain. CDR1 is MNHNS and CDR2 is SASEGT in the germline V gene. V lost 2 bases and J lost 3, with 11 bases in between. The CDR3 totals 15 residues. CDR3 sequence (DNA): TGTGCCAGCAGTGAATGGGTGGGTATCAATCAGCCCCAGCATTTT. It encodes CASSEWVGINQPQHF.